Below, 24 T cell receptor beta chains from the same sample are listed, as sequenced in a study of blood T cell repertoires in COVID-19. The protocol was immunoSEQ multiplex PCR, while the TCRdb copy is restricted to in-frame clones and leaves out a portion. The repertoire has tens of thousands of clones, more than 65% of them found once; the top ten carry about 7.6%. Sequences were obtained from peripheral blood. The receptors come from a human donor in a cohort sampled during active COVID-19.

The chain uses TRBV5-1 and TRBJ1-2, with D hard to call. The CDR3 runs to 13 residues. Deletions cut 5 bases from V and 6 bases from J, with 14 bases between. Germline CDR1 is SGHRS and CDR2 is YFSETQ. The chain's CDR3 is CASRSGLEDGYTF. Here the CDR3 DNA reads TGCGCCAGCAGATCGGGGTTAGAGGATGGCTACACCTTC.

The count of this clone is one. The chain has TRBV28 and TRBJ2-5, with a possible D match to TRBD2 (5 bases). The CDR3 contains 12 residues. V lost 3 bases to trimming and J lost 4 bases, with 6 bases between them. Germline CDR1 reads MDHEN; CDR2 reads SYDVKM. CDR3 DNA: TGTGCCAGCAGTTTCCGGGGAGAGACCCAGTACTTC. This translates into CASSFRGETQYF.

This clone has more than one count but fewer than ten. The chain is built from TRBV11-2 and TRBJ2-5; TRBD2 aligns across 9 bases. The V gene's germline CDR1 is SGHAT and CDR2 FQNNGV. This CDR3 is 15 amino acids long. V dropped 0 bases and J dropped 5; count of bases not matched to a gene: 4. CDR3 sequence: CASSLERLAGETQYF. CDR3 in DNA: TGTGCCAGCAGCTTAGAGCGCCTAGCGGGGGAGACCCAGTACTTC.

This chain uses TRBV3-1 (or the pseudogene TRBV3-2) with TRBJ2-2; 8 nucleotides line up with TRBD1. Germline CDR1 is LGHDT and CDR2 is YNNKEL (reference sequence). This CDR3 spans 14 amino acids. After removal of 1 base from V and 7 bases from J, the junction contained 2 bases not matched to a gene. CDR3: CASSQAGGHGELFF. As DNA, the CDR3 is TGTGCCAGCAGCCAAGCAGGGGGCCACGGGGAGCTGTTTTTT.

The chain combines TRBV7-2 with TRBJ1-3; D gene ambiguous. This CDR3 has 15 amino acids. Trimming left V 3 bases short and J 0 bases short, with 9 bases between. Germline CDR1 and CDR2: SGHTA and FQGNSA. CDR3 nucleotide sequence: TGTGCCAGCAGCTTTTCATCCATCTCTGGAAACACCATATATTTT. This sequence encodes CASSFSSISGNTIYF.

The V call is TRBV5-1, the J call TRBJ1-4; TRBD1 matches at 10 bases. CDR1 and CDR2 from the germline V gene are SGHRS and YFSETQ. V dropped 4 bases and J dropped 6; count of bases not matched to a gene: 6. This CDR3 spans 15 amino acids. Here the CDR3 DNA reads TGCGCCAGCAGCGTAACCGGGACAGGGGATGAAAAACTGTTTTTT. Amino acids: CASSVTGTGDEKLFF.

The rearrangement links TRBV23-1 to TRBJ2-1; 7 bases match TRBD2. TRBV23-1 is an ORF; its function is uncertain. The CDR3 is 17 amino acids. V was pared by 0 bases and J by 2 bases, with 7 bases of the junction left unmatched. The CDR3 loop is CASSQSGLAATYNEQFF. The CDR3 DNA sequence: TGCGCCAGCAGTCAATCGGGGCTAGCGGCCACCTACAATGAGCAGTTCTTC.

The chain combines TRBV7-2 with TRBJ2-3; D remains unclear. Trimming pared 6 bases from V and 4 bases from J, leaving 8 bases between. There are 12 residues in the CDR3. Looked up from germline, CDR1 is SGHTA and CDR2 is FQGNSA. Here the CDR3 DNA reads TGTGCCAGCAGTGTTACTGCAGATACGCAGTATTTT. This gives the protein CASSVTADTQYF.

The chain is built from TRBV7-2 and TRBJ2-7; TRBD1 matches at 9 bases. CDR1 SGHTA and CDR2 FQGNSA come from the germline V gene. The CDR3 sequence is 14 residues long. Germline trimming cut 5 bases from V and 2 bases from J; bases unmatched to any gene: 4. The CDR3: CASSPRQGAYEQYF. The CDR3 region has the DNA TGTGCCAGCAGCCCCAGACAGGGGGCCTACGAGCAGTACTTC.

The genes are TRBV14 and TRBJ2-2, with a weak D call TRBD2 (6 bases). CDR3 size: 16 residues. V lost 1 base and J lost 7, with 16 bases in between. Germline-derived CDR1 and CDR2 are SGHDN and FVKESK. The CDR3 sequence is CASSQVRQGGIGELFF. The CDR3 bases are TGTGCCAGCAGCCAAGTTCGGCAGGGAGGAATCGGGGAGCTGTTTTTT.

The chain couples TRBV6-5 to TRBJ1-2; 9 nucleotides agree with TRBD1. The CDR3 is 13 residues long. Germline loops: CDR1 MNHEY, CDR2 SVGAGI. Unmatched junction bases numbered 1, after V lost 6 bases and J lost 2 bases. The CDR3 here is CASRQGANYGYTF. The CDR3 nucleotides read TGTGCCAGCAGACAGGGGGCGAACTATGGCTACACCTTC.

The V and J genes are TRBV7-2 and TRBJ1-5; D is uncertain. Trimming stripped 0 bases from V and 5 bases from J, with 5 bases between. Germline-derived CDR1 and CDR2 are SGHTA and FQGNSA. CDR3 length: 13 residues. The CDR3 loop reads CASSLARDQPQHF. CDR3 coding DNA: TGTGCCAGCAGCTTAGCGCGGGATCAGCCCCAGCATTTT.

The chain couples TRBV24-1 to TRBJ2-5; 7 bases are a match to TRBD1. The trim removed 4 bases at V and 5 bases at J, leaving 9 bases unmatched. CDR3 length: 15 amino acids. The germline CDR1 and CDR2 sequences are KGHDR and SFDVKD. The CDR3 here is CATSDVRQGGETQYF. The CDR3 bases are TGTGCCACCAGTGACGTACGACAGGGCGGGGAGACCCAGTACTTC.

The chain is built from TRBV18 and TRBJ2-7; TRBD1 matches 8 bases. The CDR3 totals 14 residues. CDR1 is KGHSH and CDR2 is LQKENI in the germline V gene. After removal of 6 bases from V and 4 bases from J, the junction contained 8 bases not matched to a gene. The CDR3 here is CASSPWGQEYEQYF. CDR3 coding DNA: TGTGCCAGCTCCCCTTGGGGACAGGAATACGAGCAGTACTTC.

V and J are TRBV5-1 and TRBJ2-2, with 9 bases aligning to TRBD1. This CDR3 has 17 residues. V dropped 3 bases and J dropped 4; count of bases not matched to a gene: 10. Germline V gene sequence: CDR1 SGHRS, CDR2 YFSETQ. The CDR3 region is CASSSTPGQGITGELFF. The DNA for the CDR3 is TGCGCCAGCAGCTCAACCCCGGGACAGGGAATCACCGGGGAGCTGTTTTTT.

The CDR3 DNA is TGTGCCAGCACAGAATATAGCAATCAGCCCCAGCATTTT. It translates to CASTEYSNQPQHF. The gene calls are TRBV2 and TRBJ1-5; no definite D call. V lost 7 bases and J 0 bases, leaving 7 bases between the germline ends. Looked up from germline, CDR1 is SNHLY and CDR2 is FYNNEI. This CDR3 has 13 residues.

The chain's CDR3 is CASSGQGAEEKLFF. Written as DNA, the CDR3 is TGCGCCAGCAGCGGACAGGGGGCGGAGGAAAAACTGTTTTTT. The gene calls are TRBV5-1 and TRBJ1-4; TRBD1 aligns across 11 bases. Germline V gene sequence: CDR1 SGHRS, CDR2 YFSETQ. The CDR3 runs 14 residues. V lost 4 bases to trimming and J lost 8 bases; unmatched junction nucleotides: 4.

The chain is built from TRBV28 and TRBJ2-1, with TRBD2 matching over 11 bases. With V trimmed by 2 bases and J by 3 bases, 9 bases remained unmatched. CDR3 length: 18 residues. Germline lookup yields CDR1 MDHEN and CDR2 SYDVKM. The DNA of the CDR3 is TGTGCCAGCAGTTTAGGGACTAGCGGCGGCGGGATCTACAATGAGCAGTTCTTC. This gives the protein CASSLGTSGGGIYNEQFF.

This chain links TRBV7-2 with TRBJ2-5, with TRBD2 matching 8 bases. CDR1 is SGHTA, CDR2 FQGNSA, per germline. V was pared by 5 bases and J by 0 bases, with 8 bases of the junction left unmatched. This CDR3 contains 16 residues. CDR3 DNA: TGTGCCAGCAGCCAAAGCGGGAGCCGCTACCAAGAGACCCAGTACTTC. Translated: CASSQSGSRYQETQYF.

This clone has just one count. The chain combines TRBV15 with TRBJ2-1; no reliable D call. Germline CDR1 reads LNHNV; CDR2 reads YYDKDF (reference sequence). CDR3 length equals 13 residues. V dropped 0 bases and J dropped 3 bases, with 3 bases sitting between them. DNA of the CDR3: TGTGCCACCAGCAGAGAACTCTACAATGAGCAGTTCTTC. It translates to CATSRELYNEQFF.

The chain links TRBV9 to TRBJ1-3; D not resolved. The CDR3 sequence is 15 residues long. Germline-derived CDR1 and CDR2 are SGDLS and YYNGEE. The ends were cut back, 4 bases at V and 0 bases at J, with 11 bases in the middle. CDR3: CASSSRTGSGNTIYF. DNA for the CDR3: TGTGCCAGCAGCTCCCGGACTGGCTCTGGAAACACCATATATTTT.

The rearrangement joins TRBV7-3 to TRBJ2-3; 10 bases line up with TRBD2. Per the germline V gene, CDR1 is SGHTA and CDR2 is FQGTGA. J lost 7 bases, V lost 2 bases, and 3 bases had no gene match. The CDR3 runs 14 residues. The CDR3 nucleotides read TGTGCCAGCAGCTTAGGACTAGCGGATTATACGCAGTATTTT. It codes for CASSLGLADYTQYF.

The gene calls are TRBV5-1 and TRBJ2-3; D is unclear. This CDR3 is 13 amino acids long. CDR1 and CDR2 from the germline V gene are SGHRS and YFSETQ. Trimming shortened V by 8 bases and J by 0 bases, and 10 bases separated the two germline ends. The CDR3 sequence: CASRTESTDTQYF. The CDR3, as DNA: TGCGCCAGTAGAACAGAAAGCACAGATACGCAGTATTTT.

This sequence joins TRBV29-1 and TRBJ2-7; perhaps TRBD2 as D (6 bases). CDR3 length: 13 residues. The germline V gene encodes CDR1 SQVTM and CDR2 ANQGSEA. V lost 7 bases and J lost 0, with 13 bases in between. The CDR3 spells CSAGEASSYEQYF. DNA of the CDR3: TGCAGCGCTGGGGAGGCAAGCTCCTACGAGCAGTACTTC.